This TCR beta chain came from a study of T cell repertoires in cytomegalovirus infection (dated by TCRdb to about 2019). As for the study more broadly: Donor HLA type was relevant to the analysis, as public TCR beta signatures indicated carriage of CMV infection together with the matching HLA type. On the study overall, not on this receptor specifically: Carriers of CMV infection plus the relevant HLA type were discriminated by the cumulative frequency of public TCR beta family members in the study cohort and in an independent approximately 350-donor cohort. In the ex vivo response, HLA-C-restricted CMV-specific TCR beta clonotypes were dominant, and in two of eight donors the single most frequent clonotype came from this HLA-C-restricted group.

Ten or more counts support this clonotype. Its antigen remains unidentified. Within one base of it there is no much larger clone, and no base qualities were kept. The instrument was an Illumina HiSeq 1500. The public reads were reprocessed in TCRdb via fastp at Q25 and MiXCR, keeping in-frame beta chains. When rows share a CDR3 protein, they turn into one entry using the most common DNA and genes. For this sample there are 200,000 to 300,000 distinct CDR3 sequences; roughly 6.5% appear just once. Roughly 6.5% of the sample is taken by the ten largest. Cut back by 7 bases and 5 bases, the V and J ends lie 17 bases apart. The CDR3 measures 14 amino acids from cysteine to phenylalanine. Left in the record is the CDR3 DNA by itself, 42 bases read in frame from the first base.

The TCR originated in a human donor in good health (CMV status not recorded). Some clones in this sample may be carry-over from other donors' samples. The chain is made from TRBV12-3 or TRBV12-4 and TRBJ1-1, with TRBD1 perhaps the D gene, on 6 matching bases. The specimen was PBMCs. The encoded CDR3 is CASTQGLVVTEAFF. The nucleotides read TGTGCCAGCACCCAGGGGCTGGTGGTAACTGAAGCTTTCTTT.